This TCR beta chain was sequenced during a study of T-cell memory formation after mild COVID-19. TCRdb redid the calling of the 5' RACE reads with MiXCR, one entry per CDR3 protein. The profile shows 120,000 to 150,000 distinct CDR3 sequences, about 5.7% of them singletons. This clonotype was detected many times. Per the germline V gene, CDR1 is SEHNR and CDR2 is FQNEAQ (reference sequence). V was trimmed by 4 bases and J by 3 bases, leaving 13 bases between them. This CDR3 is 16 amino acids long. The gene calls are TRBV7-9 and TRBJ2-6; the D call may be TRBD1 or TRBD2 (5 bases each). This receptor was identified in an adult woman who had mild COVID-19 (a few samples of this study predate the infection). Cell type and time point are not known. The sequencing input was PBMCs or a T cell subset sorted from them (not recorded which). This CDR3 reads CASSWGRENGANVLTF. In DNA form, the CDR3 reads TGTGCCAGCAGCTGGGGACGTGAGAATGGGGCCAACGTCCTGACTTTC.